The 6 T cell receptor beta chains presented below share a single source sample, sequenced in a study of human T cells and chemical hapten exposure. TCRdb fed the RACE reads into MiXCR, producing one record per CDR3 protein. The sample holds hundreds of thousands of distinct CDR3 sequences, roughly 6.3% seen once. As to time point: patch test 2, 6 weeks after DPC sensitization. This sample's treatment: therapeutic diphenylcyclopropenone sensitization with weekly scalp DPC. Sequenced here: whole blood, sampled in connection with sensitization to the hapten diphenylcyclopropenone (DPC). These receptors originate from a woman younger than 35 with alopecia areata. Some clones in this sample may be carry-over from other donors' samples.

This clonotype came up many times. The V and J genes are TRBV6-5 and TRBJ1-4; maybe TRBD1 (5 bases). The germline gives CDR1 MNHEY, CDR2 SVGAGI. The CDR3 covers 13 residues. V dropped 5 bases and J dropped 7 bases, with 11 bases sitting between them. CDR3 protein: CASSPPGLEKLFF. CDR3 coding DNA: TGTGCCAGCAGTCCCCCGGGACTTGAAAAACTGTTTTTT.

This clonotype was counted between two and nine times. The V and J genes are TRBV6-2 or TRBV6-3 and TRBJ2-1, with 8 bases lining up with TRBD1. This CDR3 has 14 amino acids. Per germline, CDR1 MNHEY and CDR2 SVGEGT. With 6 bases clipped from V and 2 bases from J, the junction kept 3 bases outside the gene matches. DNA of the CDR3: TGTGCCAGCAGGACAGGGGACACCTACAATGAGCAGTTCTTC. Translated, it gives CASRTGDTYNEQFF.

V and J are TRBV6-2 or TRBV6-3 and TRBJ2-1, with 7 bases lining up with TRBD2. Per the germline V gene, CDR1 is MNHEY and CDR2 is SVGEGT. The CDR3 length is 15 residues. V lost 8 bases, J lost 0 bases, and 7 bases stayed unmatched. CDR3 in DNA: TGTGCCAGCTGGATAGCGGGCGGCTCCTACAATGAGCAGTTCTTC. It specifies CASWIAGGSYNEQFF.

The chain links TRBV6-5 to TRBJ2-5; D is perhaps TRBD1 or TRBD2 (5 bases each). Germline assignment: CDR1 MNHEY and CDR2 SVGAGI. This CDR3 has 13 residues. Trimming stripped 8 bases from V and 3 bases from J, with 13 bases between. This chain's CDR3 is CASHSGRKETQYF. The DNA of the CDR3 is TGTGCCAGCCATTCGGGACGTAAAGAGACCCAGTACTTC.

The table lists this clonotype with a few counts. The rearrangement links TRBV3-1 to TRBJ2-3; possible D gene TRBD1, 5 bases. V dropped 2 bases and J dropped 3 bases, with 9 bases sitting between them. Germline V gene data show CDR1 as LGHDT and CDR2 as YNNKEL (reference sequence). The CDR3 consists of 14 residues. The CDR3 is CASSQRHRTDTQYF. For the CDR3, the DNA is TGTGCCAGCAGCCAAAGGCACAGGACAGATACGCAGTATTTT.

This clonotype was counted ten times or more. The J gene is TRBJ1-6, the V gene TRBV20-1; 8 bases align to TRBD1. V shed 0 bases, J shed 10 bases, and the junction held 14 bases outside the gene matches. The CDR3 runs to 17 residues. The germline V gene encodes CDR1 DFQATT and CDR2 SNEGSKA (reference sequence). In nucleotides, the CDR3 is TGCAGTGCTAGAGAGGGGGACAGGCCATGGACGTACTCACCCCTCCACTTT. Residues: CSAREGDRPWTYSPLHF.